A few counts support the clone carrying this TCR beta chain. Its antigen remains unknown. This entry is derived from a study of cytomegalovirus exposure and HLA in healthy donors. Study information: Within an early data release were 80 million to 90 million unique TCRs drawn from HLA-typed donors.

Use of 60 Vbeta and 13 Jbeta primers characterized the PCR. Assay: immunoSEQ multiplex PCR; the TCRdb copy retains only in-frame clones and omits some. The table records some 150,000 clones, around 80% of them present only once. Whole-study findings and limits: Across all donors, roughly uniform sequencing depth was an assumption of the presence/absence analyses. Reports showed the classifier diagnosing cytomegalovirus status with high specificity and sensitivity. Analysis performed later found 16,951 TCR beta sequences associated with HLA alleles at 0.05 false discovery rate.

Per germline, CDR1 SGHRS and CDR2 YFSETQ. There are 16 residues in the CDR3. With 4 bases clipped from V and 4 bases from J, the junction kept 4 bases outside the gene matches. The TCR sequence derives from a man aged 35 to 55 in good health and CMV-seronegative. The chain combines TRBV5-1 with TRBJ2-3; 15 bases align to TRBD2. Sequencing was carried out using PBMCs. The CDR3 nucleotides are TGCGCCAGCAGCATCGGGACTAGCGGGGGGTCAGATACGCAGTATTTT. Its translation is CASSIGTSGGSDTQYF.